These 23 T cell receptor beta chains originate from one sample sequenced in a study of cytomegalovirus exposure and HLA in healthy donors. Amplification used 60 Vbeta primers and 13 Jbeta primers. The protocol was immunoSEQ multiplex PCR, while the TCRdb copy is restricted to in-frame clones and leaves out a portion. The data hold about 130,000 clones, with around 77% observed a single time. Sequencing input: PBMCs. Receptors were obtained from a man aged 50 to 60 in good health and CMV-seronegative.

This clone came up once. The chain links TRBV6-6 to TRBJ2-1, with 9 bases lining up with TRBD2. Trimming took 0 bases from V and 5 from J; bases not matched to a gene: 2. This CDR3 contains 15 residues. The germline gives CDR1 MNHNY, CDR2 SVGAGI (reference sequence). The CDR3 region is CASSYSSGGNNEQFF. CDR3 bases: TGTGCCAGCAGTTACTCCAGCGGGGGGAACAATGAGCAGTTCTTC.

This clone was found a few times. The chain uses TRBV7-2 and TRBJ2-7; the D gene is possibly TRBD2 (5 bases). CDR3 size: 15 residues. Trimming shortened V by 0 bases and J by 6 bases, and 15 bases separated the two germline ends. The germline V gene encodes CDR1 SGHTA and CDR2 FQGNSA. CDR3 nucleotides: TGTGCCAGCAGCTTAGCGGGCGCGGGTGAGGCCGAGCAGTACTTC. As protein: CASSLAGAGEAEQYF.

The V gene is TRBV5-4, the J gene TRBJ1-1, with 9 bases that match TRBD1. V lost 6 bases, J lost 4 bases, and 7 bases stayed unmatched. Germline V gene data show CDR1 as SGHNT and CDR2 as YYREEE (reference sequence). This CDR3 comprises 14 residues. CDR3 in amino acids: CASTSKTGGTEAFF. DNA for the CDR3: TGTGCCAGCACCTCAAAGACAGGGGGCACTGAAGCTTTCTTT.

The chain joins TRBV29-1 to TRBJ2-3, with TRBD1 matching over 9 bases. Germline V gene sequence: CDR1 SQVTM, CDR2 ANQGSEA. CDR3 length equals 16 residues. V trimming: 2 bases; J trimming: 2 bases; junction bases outside the gene matches: 8. The chain's CDR3 is CSVEPYGQGSTDTQYF. DNA of the CDR3: TGCAGCGTTGAACCCTACGGACAGGGGTCCACAGATACGCAGTATTTT.

The chain is built from TRBV28 and TRBJ1-1; D is uncertain. CDR1 is MDHEN, CDR2 SYDVKM, per germline. V gave up 8 bases and J gave up 3 bases, with 10 bases separating them. This CDR3 spans 12 amino acids. Written as DNA, the CDR3 is TGTGCCAGCTCCTTTTCAGACACTGAAGCTTTCTTT. Translation: CASSFSDTEAFF.

V and J are TRBV7-9 and TRBJ2-5, with D perhaps TRBD1 (5 bases). CDR1 is SEHNR, CDR2 FQNEAQ, per germline (reference sequence). This CDR3 spans 14 amino acids. Trimming cost V 0 bases and J 5 bases, with 10 bases left between them. The CDR3 nucleotides read TGTGCCAGCAGCTTAGCAGGGGCGAGGGAGACCCAGTACTTC. Its protein product is CASSLAGARETQYF. Looking up the rest from reference TRBV7-9 and TRBJ2-5 gives the full variable domain: DTGVSQNPRHKITKRGQNVTFRCDPISEHNRLYWYRQTLGQGPEFLTYFQNEAQLEKSRLLSDRFSAERPKGSFSTLEIQRTEQGDSAMYLCASSLAGARETQYFGPGTRLLVL.

This chain uses TRBV7-2 with TRBJ2-7; 7 bases fit TRBD1. This CDR3 comprises 15 residues. CDR1 is SGHTA and CDR2 is FQGNSA in the germline V gene. Trimming at V came to 1 base and at J to 2 bases, leaving 5 bases not matched to a gene. CDR3 nucleotides: TGTGCCAGCAGCTTAGAGACAGGGTTTGCCTACGAGCAGTACTTC. Translating gives CASSLETGFAYEQYF. Full variable domain (remainder filled in from reference TRBV7-2 and TRBJ2-7): GAGVSQSPSNKVTEKGKDVELRCDPISGHTALYWYRQSLGQGLEFLIYFQGNSAPDKSGLPSDRFSAERTGGSVSTLTIQRTQQEDSAVYLCASSLETGFAYEQYFGPGTRLTVT.

The CDR3 is CASSVDLAGHNEQFF. CDR3 sequence (DNA): TGTGCCAGCAGCGTAGATCTAGCGGGACACAATGAGCAGTTCTTC. V usage is TRBV9 and J usage is TRBJ2-1; TRBD2 aligns across 9 bases. The V and J ends lost 0 bases and 5 bases, in that order; junction bases with no gene match: 3. The CDR3 runs 15 residues. Per germline, CDR1 SGDLS and CDR2 YYNGEE.

The rearrangement links TRBV18 to TRBJ2-5, with TRBD1 matching over 8 bases. The CDR3 length is 13 residues. V dropped 4 bases and J dropped 5; count of bases not matched to a gene: 3. The V gene's germline CDR1 is KGHSH and CDR2 LQKENI. Written as DNA, the CDR3 is TGTGCCAGCTCACTACGACAGGGGGAGACCCAGTACTTC. Its protein product is CASSLRQGETQYF.

The CDR3 DNA sequence: TGTGCCAGCAGTTTGGTTAGCGGGGGCTCCTACGAGCAGTACTTC. It codes for CASSLVSGGSYEQYF. This rearrangement joins TRBV27 to TRBJ2-7, with TRBD2 matching 9 bases. Germline-derived CDR1 and CDR2 are MNHEY and SMNVEV (reference sequence). This CDR3 contains 15 residues. J lost 0 bases, V lost 3 bases, and 3 bases had no gene match.

The rearrangement links TRBV5-1 to TRBJ2-2; D possibly corresponds to TRBD1 (5 bases). V was cut by 8 bases and J by 2 bases, with 16 bases left in between. Germline CDR1 reads SGHRS; CDR2 reads YFSETQ. This CDR3 comprises 15 residues. The CDR3 sequence is CASSRVQANTGELFF. CDR3 nucleotide sequence: TGCGCCAGTTCTAGGGTACAGGCAAACACCGGGGAGCTGTTTTTT.

This clone occurred once. The rearrangement joins TRBV7-3 to TRBJ2-1; maybe TRBD2 (5 bases). The germline gives CDR1 SGHTA, CDR2 FQGTGA. This CDR3 has 14 amino acids. Trimming took 0 bases from V and 7 from J, leaving 10 bases between them. The CDR3 here is CASSLTLGGNEQFF. In DNA, the CDR3 is TGTGCCAGCAGCTTAACGTTGGGCGGGAATGAGCAGTTCTTC.

The chain couples TRBV28 to TRBJ2-3, with D perhaps TRBD1 (5 bases). The CDR3 is 15 amino acids. V was pared by 10 bases and J by 1 base, with 18 bases between. Germline assignment: CDR1 MDHEN and CDR2 SYDVKM. The CDR3 DNA reads TGTGCCACCCAGATGGATGGGGCGGGCACAGATACGCAGTATTTT. This gives the protein CATQMDGAGTDTQYF.

The chain carries TRBV27 and TRBJ1-5; 7 bases align to TRBD1. This CDR3 is 15 amino acids long. With 7 bases clipped from V and 7 bases from J, the junction kept 13 bases outside the gene matches. Germline CDR1 reads MNHEY; CDR2 reads SMNVEV (reference sequence). Here the CDR3 DNA reads TGTGCCAGCAAAAGAGACAGGGCGTTTGGGCAGCCCCAGCATTTT. It yields the protein CASKRDRAFGQPQHF.

On this clone itself: The junction shows a germline mismatch at one end, possibly a read error. The CDR3 DNA reads TGTGCCAGCAGCTTGGTATCTCGCGGACAAACTTTAACTCACTTC. Translation gives CASSLVSRGQTLTHF. The chain recombines TRBV5-5 with TRBJ2-5, with TRBD1 as a possible D gene (5 bases). Germline V CDR1 and CDR2: SGHKS, YYEKEE (reference sequence). This CDR3 is 15 amino acids long.

This chain links TRBV2 with TRBJ2-2, with a tentative D call TRBD2 (5 bases). This CDR3 has 14 residues. Trimming shortened V by 5 bases and J by 1 base, and 8 bases separated the two germline ends. The V gene's germline CDR1 is SNHLY and CDR2 FYNNEI. CDR3 sequence (DNA): TGTGCCAGCAGTCTAGCCCGGAACACCGGGGAGCTGTTTTTT. This sequence encodes CASSLARNTGELFF.

This clone was counted between two and nine times. The chain's CDR3 is CASRRRDSPSGNTIYF. The CDR3 DNA reads as TGTGCCAGTAGGCGGAGGGACTCTCCCTCTGGAAACACCATATATTTT. The rearrangement uses TRBV19 and TRBJ1-3; maybe TRBD1 (5 bases). The CDR3 runs to 16 residues. CDR1 is LNHDA, CDR2 SQIVND, per germline (reference sequence). V was clipped by 6 bases and J by 0 bases, with 15 bases between them.

The chain is built from TRBV7-2 and TRBJ1-5, with 7 bases identical to TRBD1. Germline assignment: CDR1 SGHTA and CDR2 FQGNSA. Trimming removed 4 bases from V and 4 bases from J; junction bases left unmatched: 7. The CDR3 spans 15 residues. The CDR3 sequence is CASSSSGTENQPQHF. DNA for the CDR3: TGTGCCAGCAGCTCCTCCGGGACAGAGAATCAGCCCCAGCATTTT.

The chain uses TRBV11-3 and TRBJ2-2; 8 bases are a match to TRBD2. The CDR3 is made up of 17 amino acids. CDR1 is SGHNT and CDR2 is YENEEA in the germline V gene. V trimming: 0 bases; J trimming: 5 bases; junction bases outside the gene matches: 8. The CDR3 nucleotides read TGTGCCAGCAGCTTAGATAGCGGGAATCCCCAAACCGGGGAGCTGTTTTTT. Translated, it gives CASSLDSGNPQTGELFF.

This clone was seen once. The rearrangement joins TRBV7-3 to TRBJ1-3; 9 bases map to TRBD1. This CDR3 contains 17 residues. Per the germline V gene, CDR1 is SGHTA and CDR2 is FQGTGA. V lost 5 bases, J lost 0 bases, and 8 bases stayed unmatched. The CDR3 nucleotides are TGTGCCAGCAGCCCCACAGGGGGCGGCCTCTCTGGAAACACCATATATTTT. Encoded protein: CASSPTGGGLSGNTIYF.

The gene calls are TRBV7-9 and TRBJ2-3; 8 nucleotides match TRBD1. The germline V gene encodes CDR1 SEHNR and CDR2 FQNEAQ (reference sequence). The CDR3 is 17 residues long. V gave up 6 bases and J gave up 3 bases; unmatched junction bases: 14. The CDR3 spells CASSRRARGRGTDTQYF. In nucleotides, the CDR3 is TGTGCCAGCAGTCGACGTGCCAGGGGGCGCGGGACAGATACGCAGTATTTT.

The chain couples TRBV4-2 to TRBJ2-7; possibly TRBD1 for D (5 bases). CDR1 is LGHNA and CDR2 is YNFKEQ in the germline V gene. The CDR3 spans 14 residues. With 1 base removed from V and 5 bases from J, the gap between germline ends came to 12 bases. The CDR3 nucleotides read TGTGCCAGCAGCCAAGGGTCAGGGTCCCACGAGCAGTACTTC. It is translated as CASSQGSGSHEQYF.

This clone was counted between two and nine times. The chain links TRBV12-5 to TRBJ2-7, with TRBD1 identical over 11 bases. Unmatched junction bases numbered 5, after V lost 3 bases and J lost 7 bases. The V gene's germline CDR1 is LGHNT and CDR2 FRNRAP. The CDR3 totals 14 residues. CDR3 sequence: CASGFGQGAIEQYF. The CDR3 nucleotides are TGTGCTAGTGGTTTTGGACAGGGGGCGATAGAGCAGTACTTC.